This paragraph covers one TCR beta chain sequence. The target antigen is unknown. Deletions cut 0 bases from V and 7 bases from J, with 8 bases between. The CDR3 has 13 residues. The germline CDR1 and CDR2 sequences are LNHDA and SQIVND (reference sequence). Repertoires were generated with immunoSEQ multiplex PCR, while TCRdb's copy carries only in-frame clones and drops some. The sample lists more than 55,000 clones; approximately 88% were seen once. This sample stems from a study of OX40 agonist ivuxolimab in advanced cancers. Looking at the study overall: Patients received ivuxolimab, an agonistic anti-OX40 (CD134) antibody. Whole-study findings and limits: With doses of 0.1 to 3.0 mg/kg, CD4+ and CD8+ blood T cells had undergone clonal expansion by week 6. Antigens targeted by the expanded peripheral T cells were not determined.

On cycle 4 day 1 and cycle 7 day 1, as well as at baseline, blood was sampled. The source is an adult with an advanced solid tumor such as melanoma, head and neck, liver or kidney cancer. The J gene is TRBJ2-3, the V gene TRBV19; unclear D gene. Sequenced material: CD4+ or CD8+ T cells sorted from blood, taken in a trial of the OX40 agonist ivuxolimab. CDR3 sequence reads: CASSIDRGNTQYF. CDR3 nucleotide sequence: TGTGCCAGTAGTATAGATCGTGGTAATACGCAGTATTTT.